This TCR beta chain was sequenced for a study of blood T cell repertoires in COVID-19. Authors' processing steps: Amplified reference gene primers provided the basis for estimating nucleated cell counts. Method: immunoSEQ multiplex PCR; TCRdb's copy keeps in-frame clones and lacks some. V and J calls and clone size are those listed in that table; D and trimming were worked out from the DNA. The sample holds around 250,000 clones, almost 90% seen once. Germline V gives CDR1 LNHDA, CDR2 SQIVND (reference sequence). The ends lost 5 bases at V and 5 bases at J; junction bases unmatched: 12. The CDR3 runs to 16 residues.

The sample consisted of peripheral blood. The chain uses TRBV19 and TRBJ2-5, with 9 bases fitting TRBD1. This receptor was identified in a woman aged 55-70 years with COVID-19, enrolled during active disease. CDR3 region: CASSPGTGNLRETQYF. In nucleotides, the CDR3 is TGTGCCAGTAGTCCAGGGACAGGGAATTTAAGGGAGACCCAGTACTTC. Together with reference TRBV19 and TRBJ2-5, the CDR3 gives the full variable domain: DGGITQSPKYLFRKEGQNVTLSCEQNLNHDAMYWYRQDPGQGLRLIYYSQIVNDFQKGDIAEGYSVSREKKESFPLTVTSAQKNPTAFYLCASSPGTGNLRETQYFGPGTRLLVL.